This T cell receptor (beta chain) appears in the sequencing data of a study of blood T cell repertoires in COVID-19. V lost 2 bases and J lost 8, with 12 bases in between. CDR1 SGHVS and CDR2 FQNEAQ come from the germline V gene. This CDR3 contains 13 residues. Clones were sequenced by immunoSEQ multiplex PCR, and TCRdb holds only the in-frame ones, with some missing. Of approximately 300,000 clones listed, approximately 90% are singletons. The rearrangement joins TRBV7-8 to TRBJ1-2, with D perhaps matching TRBD1 (5 bases). The sequence came from a woman aged 18-29 years who had recovered from COVID-19. Material: PBMCs or T cells enriched from blood (not recorded which). CDR3 in amino acids: CASSLTPGGGYTF. DNA for the CDR3: TGTGCCAGCAGCTTAACCCCGGGGGGAGGCTACACCTTC. The entire variable domain, with the rest obtained from reference TRBV7-8 and TRBJ1-2, is as follows: GAGVSQSPRYKVAKRGQDVALRCDPISGHVSLFWYQQALGQGPEFLTYFQNEAQLDKSGLPSDRFFAERPEGSVSTLKIQRTQQEDSAVYLCASSLTPGGGYTFGSGTRLTVV.